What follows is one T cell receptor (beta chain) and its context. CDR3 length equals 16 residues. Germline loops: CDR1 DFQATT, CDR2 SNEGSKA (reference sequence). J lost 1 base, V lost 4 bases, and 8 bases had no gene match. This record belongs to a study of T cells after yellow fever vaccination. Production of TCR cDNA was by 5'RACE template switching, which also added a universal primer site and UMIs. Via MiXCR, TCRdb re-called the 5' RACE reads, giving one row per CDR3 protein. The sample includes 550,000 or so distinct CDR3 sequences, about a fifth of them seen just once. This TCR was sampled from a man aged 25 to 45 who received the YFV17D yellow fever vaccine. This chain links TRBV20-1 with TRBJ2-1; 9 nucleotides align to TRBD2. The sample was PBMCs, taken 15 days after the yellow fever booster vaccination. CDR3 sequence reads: CSAKAGLATSYNEQFF. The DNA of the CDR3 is TGCAGTGCTAAGGCGGGACTAGCAACTTCCTACAATGAGCAGTTCTTC.